Included here is one T cell receptor (beta chain) sequence, with context. In the naive CD8 group, cells lacked CD45RO and were positively selected for CCR7, so terminally differentiated effector memory CD45RA+ cells were left out. Profiling relied on immunoSEQ multiplex PCR, and the TCRdb table lists in-frame clones only, not all of them. The sample lists millions of clones; 90% to 95% were seen once. This specimen belongs to a study of shared clonotypes between healthy human individuals. The length of the CDR3 is 15 residues. The germline V gene encodes CDR1 LGHNA and CDR2 YSLEER. The V end was cut by 0 bases, the J end by 2 bases, with 11 bases between.

Sample: naive CD8+ T cells from PBMCs. This receptor was obtained from a man between 18 and 29 years old in good health. Some clones in this sample may be carry-over from other donors' samples. V and J are TRBV4-3 and TRBJ2-7; TRBD2 might be the D (5 bases). CDR3 nucleotides: TGCGCCAGCAGCCAAGATCCGGCGGGCCCCTACGAGCAGTACTTC. As protein: CASSQDPAGPYEQYF.